A selection of T cell receptor beta chains follows, all from one sample in a study of yellow fever vaccine responses in identical twins. TCRdb passed the RT-PCR reads through MiXCR, listing each CDR3 protein once. The repertoire holds about 1,200 distinct CDR3 sequences, with over 85% as singletons. The starting material was T cells from blood (PBMCs), unsorted or a sorted subset (not recorded which), obtained before or after yellow fever vaccination (not recorded which). The receptors derive from a female donor who received the yellow fever vaccine. Both conserved end residues are part of each CDR3. D genes are given only for firm matches. Not all rows give a size; the values are once, few, many and, for expanded clones, a class.

CDR3aa: CASSLRDTKARVDTQYF
CDR3nt: TGTGCCAGCAGCTTAAGGGACACCAAAGCTAGAGTAGATACGCAGTATTTT
j_gene: TRBJ2-3
d_gene: .
abundance: .
v_gene: TRBV11-1

CDR3aa: CASSGGTSQAYNEQFF
CDR3nt: TGTGCCAGTAGTGGAGGGACTAGCCAGGCCTACAATGAGCAGTTCTTC
j_gene: TRBJ2-1
d_gene: TRBD2
abundance: .
v_gene: TRBV19

CDR3aa: CASSDTSPRGEQFF
CDR3nt: TGTGCCAGCAGTGACACCTCCCCCCGGGGTGAGCAGTTCTTC
j_gene: TRBJ2-1
d_gene: .
abundance: .
v_gene: TRBV11-2

CDR3aa: CAWSVHGLQAGANVLTF
CDR3nt: TGTGCCTGGAGTGTACACGGCCTCCAGGCTGGGGCCAACGTCCTGACTTTC
j_gene: TRBJ2-6
d_gene: .
abundance: .
v_gene: TRBV30

CDR3aa: CASSIQQGRDGYTF
CDR3nt: TGTGCCAGCTCCATCCAACAGGGACGAGATGGCTACACCTTC
j_gene: TRBJ1-2
d_gene: .
abundance: few
v_gene: TRBV18

CDR3aa: CASSLGTGILTDTQYF
CDR3nt: TGTGCCAGCAGCTTAGGGACCGGGATACTCACAGATACGCAGTATTTT
j_gene: TRBJ2-3
d_gene: .
abundance: .
v_gene: TRBV11-2

CDR3aa: CSASSGQGYAGNTIYF
CDR3nt: TGCAGTGCTAGCTCGGGACAGGGATATGCGGGAAACACCATATATTTT
j_gene: TRBJ1-3
d_gene: TRBD1
abundance: .
v_gene: TRBV20-1

CDR3aa: CASSPYSYNEQFF
CDR3nt: TGTGCCAGCTCACCTTACTCCTACAATGAGCAGTTCTTC
j_gene: TRBJ2-1
d_gene: .
abundance: .
v_gene: TRBV18

CDR3aa: CASSYSRGSRRGNEQFF
CDR3nt: TGTGCCAGCAGTTACTCCCGCGGGAGCCGGCGGGGCAATGAGCAGTTCTTC
j_gene: TRBJ2-1
d_gene: TRBD2
abundance: .
v_gene: TRBV6-2/TRBV6-3

CDR3aa: CASSSTVNYGYTF
CDR3nt: TGTGCCAGCAGCTCCACAGTAAACTATGGCTACACCTTC
j_gene: TRBJ1-2
d_gene: .
abundance: .
v_gene: TRBV28

CDR3aa: CATSRESSPGYGYTF
CDR3nt: TGTGCCACCAGCAGAGAATCATCCCCCGGCTATGGCTACACCTTC
j_gene: TRBJ1-2
d_gene: .
abundance: .
v_gene: TRBV15

CDR3aa: CASSTPIPTGASTDTQYF
CDR3nt: TGTGCCAGCAGCACTCCCATACCGACAGGGGCAAGCACAGATACGCAGTATTTT
j_gene: TRBJ2-3
d_gene: TRBD1
abundance: .
v_gene: TRBV9

CDR3aa: CASRTGALQPQHF
CDR3nt: TGTGCCAGCAGAACAGGGGCCTTACAGCCCCAGCATTTT
j_gene: TRBJ1-5
d_gene: TRBD1
abundance: .
v_gene: TRBV6-1

CDR3aa: CASRSGQGNSPLHF
CDR3nt: TGCGCCAGCAGGTCAGGACAGGGAAATTCACCCCTCCACTTT
j_gene: TRBJ1-6
d_gene: TRBD1
abundance: .
v_gene: TRBV10-1

CDR3aa: CATSGTRDSDYWEQFF
CDR3nt: TGTGCCACCAGCGGCACCCGGGACTCGGATTATTGGGAGCAGTTCTTC
j_gene: TRBJ2-1
d_gene: .
abundance: .
v_gene: TRBV15

CDR3aa: CASSQDLGSYGYTF
CDR3nt: TGTGCCAGCAGCCAAGATCTGGGCTCCTATGGCTACACCTTC
j_gene: TRBJ1-2
d_gene: .
abundance: .
v_gene: TRBV3-1

CDR3aa: CASSLTWVTHEQYF
CDR3nt: TGCGCCAGCAGCTTGACATGGGTCACCCACGAGCAGTACTTC
j_gene: TRBJ2-7
d_gene: .
abundance: .
v_gene: TRBV5-1

CDR3aa: CASNRWGGDSPYNEQFF
CDR3nt: TGTGCCAGCAACCGATGGGGAGGGGACTCTCCCTACAATGAGCAGTTCTTC
j_gene: TRBJ2-1
d_gene: TRBD2
abundance: .
v_gene: TRBV7-9

CDR3aa: CASSPSTASGRNNEQFF
CDR3nt: TGTGCCAGCAGTCCCTCCACCGCGAGCGGGAGGAACAATGAGCAGTTCTTC
j_gene: TRBJ2-1
d_gene: TRBD2
abundance: .
v_gene: TRBV12-3/TRBV12-4

CDR3aa: CASNYLNRANTGELFF
CDR3nt: TGTGCCAGCAACTACCTCAACCGGGCTAACACCGGGGAGCTGTTTTTT
j_gene: TRBJ2-2
d_gene: .
abundance: once
v_gene: TRBV5-5

CDR3aa: CASSVDGARSGNTIYF
CDR3nt: TGTGCCAGCAGCGTAGATGGGGCGCGGTCTGGAAACACCATATATTTT
j_gene: TRBJ1-3
d_gene: .
abundance: once
v_gene: TRBV9

CDR3aa: CASSLATLSGNEQFF
CDR3nt: TGCGCCAGCAGCTTGGCCACTTTGTCAGGTAATGAGCAGTTCTTC
j_gene: TRBJ2-1
d_gene: .
abundance: .
v_gene: TRBV5-1

CDR3aa: CACQGDSSYNSPLHF
CDR3nt: TGTGCCTGCCAGGGAGATAGCTCCTATAATTCACCCCTCCACTTT
j_gene: TRBJ1-6
d_gene: .
abundance: .
v_gene: TRBV30

CDR3aa: CASSPGNTDTQYF
CDR3nt: TGTGCCAGCAGCCCGGGGAACACAGATACGCAGTATTTT
j_gene: TRBJ2-3
d_gene: .
abundance: .
v_gene: TRBV7-3

CDR3aa: CSVVVPNEKLFF
CDR3nt: TGCAGCGTCGTGGTTCCTAATGAAAAACTGTTTTTT
j_gene: TRBJ1-4
d_gene: .
abundance: .
v_gene: TRBV29-1

CDR3aa: CSAGGGKVEQFF
CDR3nt: TGCAGTGCTGGGGGCGGGAAGGTTGAGCAGTTCTTC
j_gene: TRBJ2-1
d_gene: .
abundance: .
v_gene: TRBV20-1

CDR3aa: CATSREWGLQNEQFF
CDR3nt: TGTGCCACCAGCAGAGAGTGGGGACTTCAAAATGAGCAGTTCTTC
j_gene: TRBJ2-1
d_gene: .
abundance: .
v_gene: TRBV15

CDR3aa: CASSFGGIRFSYEQYF
CDR3nt: TGTGCCAGCAGTTTTGGCGGGATAAGGTTTTCCTACGAGCAGTACTTC
j_gene: TRBJ2-7
d_gene: .
abundance: .
v_gene: TRBV28

CDR3aa: CASSVNRNNEQFF
CDR3nt: TGTGCCAGCAGTGTCAACAGAAACAATGAGCAGTTCTTC
j_gene: TRBJ2-1
d_gene: .
abundance: .
v_gene: TRBV2

CDR3aa: CASSSSGFSGNTIYF
CDR3nt: TGTGCCAGCAGCTCGTCGGGGTTCTCTGGAAACACCATATATTTT
j_gene: TRBJ1-3
d_gene: .
abundance: .
v_gene: TRBV5-4

CDR3aa: CAWDRMGYGYTF
CDR3nt: TGTGCCTGGGACCGTATGGGCTATGGCTACACCTTC
j_gene: TRBJ1-2
d_gene: .
abundance: .
v_gene: TRBV30

CDR3aa: CARKREGFGGELFF
CDR3nt: TGTGCCCGAAAGCGGGAGGGATTTGGCGGGGAGCTGTTTTTT
j_gene: TRBJ2-2
d_gene: TRBD2
abundance: .
v_gene: TRBV30

CDR3aa: CSVAGPDTQYF
CDR3nt: TGCAGCGTTGCGGGGCCAGATACGCAGTATTTT
j_gene: TRBJ2-3
d_gene: .
abundance: .
v_gene: TRBV29-1

CDR3aa: CAWSVPGGAYQPQHF
CDR3nt: TGTGCCTGGAGTGTCCCCGGGGGGGCTTATCAGCCCCAGCATTTT
j_gene: TRBJ1-5
d_gene: .
abundance: once
v_gene: TRBV30

CDR3aa: CASSQVNSGTGELFF
CDR3nt: TGTGCCAGCAGCCAAGTTAATAGCGGCACCGGGGAGCTGTTTTTT
j_gene: TRBJ2-2
d_gene: .
abundance: .
v_gene: TRBV14

CDR3aa: CASSQDRDYGYTF
CDR3nt: TGTGCCAGTAGCCAGGACCGGGACTATGGCTACACCTTC
j_gene: TRBJ1-2
d_gene: .
abundance: .
v_gene: TRBV19

CDR3aa: CASSLEPSETQYF
CDR3nt: TGTGCCAGCAGCTTAGAGCCTTCGGAGACCCAGTACTTC
j_gene: TRBJ2-5
d_gene: .
abundance: .
v_gene: TRBV7-2

CDR3aa: CASSMDRFDEQFF
CDR3nt: TGTGCCAGCAGCATGGACAGGTTCGATGAGCAGTTCTTC
j_gene: TRBJ2-1
d_gene: TRBD1
abundance: .
v_gene: TRBV11-1

CDR3aa: CASSQVRGTGDYEQYF
CDR3nt: TGTGCCAGCAGCCAAGTGAGAGGGACAGGAGACTACGAGCAGTACTTC
j_gene: TRBJ2-7
d_gene: TRBD1
abundance: .
v_gene: TRBV5-5

CDR3aa: CASSLRKRGYNEQFF
CDR3nt: TGTGCCAGCAGCTTAAGGAAGCGGGGGTACAATGAGCAGTTCTTC
j_gene: TRBJ2-1
d_gene: TRBD2
abundance: few
v_gene: TRBV7-9

CDR3aa: CATSRAAGGYTF
CDR3nt: TGTGCCACCAGCAGAGCTGCGGGTGGCTACACCTTC
j_gene: TRBJ1-2
d_gene: .
abundance: once
v_gene: TRBV15

CDR3aa: CASTQGNSNQPQHF
CDR3nt: TGTGCCAGCACCCAAGGGAATAGCAATCAGCCCCAGCATTTT
j_gene: TRBJ1-5
d_gene: .
abundance: .
v_gene: TRBV28

CDR3aa: CASKPLTGELFF
CDR3nt: TGTGCCTCCAAACCCCTCACCGGGGAGCTGTTTTTT
j_gene: TRBJ2-2
d_gene: .
abundance: .
v_gene: TRBV10-3

CDR3aa: CASSDSGRTSYNEQFF
CDR3nt: TGTGCCAGCAGTGATTCCGGCCGGACCTCCTACAATGAGCAGTTCTTC
j_gene: TRBJ2-1
d_gene: .
abundance: .
v_gene: TRBV6-4

CDR3aa: CASSPPRDRARHEQFF
CDR3nt: TGTGCCAGCAGTCCCCCCCGGGACAGGGCGCGGCATGAGCAGTTCTTC
j_gene: TRBJ2-1
d_gene: TRBD1
abundance: .
v_gene: TRBV12-3/TRBV12-4

CDR3aa: CASSADRSGSIRQYF
CDR3nt: TGTGCCAGCAGCGCCGACCGAAGCGGGAGTATTCGGCAGTACTTC
j_gene: TRBJ2-7
d_gene: TRBD2
abundance: .
v_gene: TRBV9

CDR3aa: CASSPSSGLGTQYF
CDR3nt: TGTGCCAGCAGCCCTAGCAGCGGTTTGGGGACCCAGTACTTC
j_gene: TRBJ2-5
d_gene: .
abundance: .
v_gene: TRBV7-6

CDR3aa: CASSDGNRGTYEQYF
CDR3nt: TGTGCCAGCAGTGACGGGAACAGGGGAACCTACGAGCAGTACTTC
j_gene: TRBJ2-7
d_gene: TRBD1
abundance: once
v_gene: TRBV25-1

CDR3aa: CSARDSGSSYEQYF
CDR3nt: TGCAGTGCTAGAGACAGCGGGAGCTCCTACGAGCAGTACTTC
j_gene: TRBJ2-7
d_gene: TRBD2
abundance: .
v_gene: TRBV20-1

CDR3aa: CASSLRQSSYNEQFF
CDR3nt: TGTGCCAGCAGCTTACGGCAGAGCTCCTACAATGAGCAGTTCTTC
j_gene: TRBJ2-1
d_gene: .
abundance: .
v_gene: TRBV7-9

CDR3aa: CASSGDLAGTQYF
CDR3nt: TGTGCCAGCAGCGGTGACCTTGCCGGGACCCAGTACTTC
j_gene: TRBJ2-5
d_gene: .
abundance: .
v_gene: TRBV9

CDR3aa: CASSQTSGPASVYNEQFF
CDR3nt: TGCGCCAGCAGTCAGACTAGCGGTCCGGCTTCGGTTTACAATGAGCAGTTCTTC
j_gene: TRBJ2-1
d_gene: TRBD2
abundance: few
v_gene: TRBV23-1

CDR3aa: CASSPRGGQGHSEQFF
CDR3nt: TGTGCCAGCAGCCCACGTGGGGGACAGGGGCATTCGGAGCAGTTCTTC
j_gene: TRBJ2-1
d_gene: TRBD1
abundance: .
v_gene: TRBV11-2

CDR3aa: CATSVTFGRPDTQYF
CDR3nt: TGTGCCACCAGCGTAACATTTGGGCGCCCAGATACGCAGTATTTT
j_gene: TRBJ2-3
d_gene: .
abundance: .
v_gene: TRBV15

CDR3aa: CATSRDLGSGSPLHF
CDR3nt: TGTGCCACCAGCAGAGATCTGGGTTCGGGTTCACCCCTCCACTTT
j_gene: TRBJ1-6
d_gene: .
abundance: once
v_gene: TRBV15